The T cell receptor beta chain under discussion was sequenced for a study of CD8+ T cells in alopecia areata. Turning to this clone: Its antigen is not known.

Treatment here: oral pan-JAK inhibitor, 5-10 mg twice daily. Peripheral blood and lesional scalp punch biopsies came from alopecia areata patients. V was clipped by 4 bases and J by 5 bases; unmatched bases: 6. This CDR3 contains 15 residues. Germline lookup yields CDR1 LNHNV and CDR2 YYDKDF (reference sequence). Findings and limits, study-wide: Lesional scalp, especially alopecia totalis/universalis, showed higher clonality than normal scalp. Scalp clonality and expanded CD8+ clones among the top 100 showed significant decreases with tofacitinib.

cDNA reverse transcribed from extracted RNA served as the sequencing template. Produced via immunoSEQ multiplex PCR; TCRdb's table is partial and in-frame only. The sample shows more than 200,000 clones, more than 55% of them seen only once. The chain joins TRBV15 to TRBJ2-4; TRBD1 agrees at 9 bases. The specimen was CD4+ T cells sorted from blood, collected between weeks 43 and 45, from a patient treated with tofacitinib. This sequence originates from a human donor with alopecia areata. Here the CDR3 reads CATSIGRDRENIQYF. DNA for the CDR3: TGTGCCACCAGCATTGGCCGGGACAGGGAAAACATTCAGTACTTC.